The 25 T cell receptor beta chains reported below all come from one sample, sequenced in a study of T-cell memory formation after mild COVID-19. Each CDR3 protein is one row after TCRdb ran MiXCR on the 5' RACE reads. The top ten clones hold about 20% of a sample with about 350,000 distinct CDR3 sequences, around 15% of them seen once. The sample was PBMCs or a T cell subset sorted from them (not recorded which). The source is a man younger than 30 who had mild COVID-19 (a few samples of this study predate the infection). Cell type and time point are not known.

This clonotype was counted only a few times. The rearrangement links TRBV4-2 to TRBJ2-1; TRBD1 agrees at 7 bases. The CDR3 contains 14 residues. Germline V CDR1 and CDR2: LGHNA, YNFKEQ. The V gene end was trimmed by 1 base and the J gene end by 8 bases; junction bases not matched to a gene: 5. The CDR3 protein is CASSQAGQFYEQFF. CDR3 bases: TGTGCCAGCAGCCAAGCGGGACAGTTCTATGAGCAGTTCTTC.

Ten or more counts support this clonotype. The V gene is TRBV20-1, the J gene TRBJ1-1; D unclear. The CDR3 loop spans 12 amino acids. Trimming left V 6 bases short and J 8 bases short, with 16 bases between. From germline, CDR1 is DFQATT and CDR2 SNEGSKA (reference sequence). Here the CDR3 DNA reads TGCAGTGCCAGACACTCCTCGGGGGAAGCTTTCTTT. This sequence encodes CSARHSSGEAFF.

At least ten counts were recorded for this clonotype. The chain links TRBV5-6 to TRBJ2-7; tentatively, D is TRBD1 or TRBD2 (5 bases each). CDR3 size: 15 residues. V gave up 3 bases and J gave up 3 bases, with 16 bases separating them. Germline V lookup: CDR1 SGHDT, CDR2 YYEEEE. The CDR3: CASSSGPGPRYEQYV. DNA of the CDR3: TGTGCCAGCAGCTCCGGACCGGGACCCCGCTACGAGCAGTACGTC.

This clonotype was found a few times. The CDR3 region has the DNA TGCGCCAGCAGCCAAGATCGTGGTAGCAATCAGCCCCAGCATTTT. It yields the protein CASSQDRGSNQPQHF. The chain has TRBV4-1 and TRBJ1-5; no definite D call. Trimming left V 0 bases short and J 0 bases short, with 6 bases between. CDR3 length: 15 amino acids. The germline V gene encodes CDR1 MGHRA and CDR2 YSYEKL.

This clonotype was seen many times. This chain connects TRBV29-1 to TRBJ1-1; unclear D gene. The CDR3 loop spans 12 amino acids. Looked up from germline, CDR1 is SQVTM and CDR2 is ANQGSEA. Between the trimmed V and J ends, which lost 1 base and 2 bases, there was a span of 5 bases. CDR3 nucleotide sequence: TGCAGCGTTGAAGGGGGAAACACTGAAGCTTTCTTT. It codes for CSVEGGNTEAFF.

The rearrangement joins TRBV7-6 to TRBJ2-2, with D perhaps matching TRBD2 (7 bases). The CDR3 extends over 14 amino acids. Germline V gene data show CDR1 as SGHVS and CDR2 as FNYEAQ. Trimming removed 5 bases from V and 6 bases from J, with 13 bases in between. In nucleotides, the CDR3 is TGTGCCAGCAGCGTAGGGGGGGCCGCCGGGGAGCTGTTTTTT. Protein: CASSVGGAAGELFF.

V usage is TRBV20-1 and J usage is TRBJ2-3; D might be TRBD2 (6 bases). The CDR3 extends over 14 amino acids. Germline CDR1 and CDR2: DFQATT and SNEGSKA (reference sequence). V was shortened by 0 bases and J by 6 bases, with 13 bases between the two germline ends. In DNA, the CDR3 is TGCAGTGCTAGAGAGCTAGCGCGGGGTGATACGCAGTATTTT. It codes for CSARELARGDTQYF.

The chain joins TRBV5-1 to TRBJ2-7; 8 bases match TRBD2. The V gene's germline CDR1 is SGHRS and CDR2 YFSETQ. Trimming removed 1 base from V and 6 bases from J; junction bases left unmatched: 12. The CDR3 length is 16 residues. The chain's CDR3 is CASSLRMRTSRGEQYF. The CDR3 DNA follows: TGCGCCAGCAGCTTGAGGATGAGGACTAGCAGGGGCGAGCAGTACTTC. Variable domain in full (rest from reference TRBV5-1 and TRBJ2-7): KAGVTQTPRYLIKTRGQQVTLSCSPISGHRSVSWYQQTPGQGLQFLFEYFSETQRNKGNFPGRFSGRQFSNSRSEMNVSTLELGDSALYLCASSLRMRTSRGEQYFGPGTRLTVT.

In this sample, this clonotype turned up many times. The V call is TRBV6-1, the J call TRBJ2-1; D tentatively reads TRBD1 or TRBD2 (5 bases each). V was clipped by 6 bases and J by 16 bases, with 19 bases between them. Germline values: CDR1 MNHNS, CDR2 SASEGT. The CDR3 is 12 amino acids. In DNA, the CDR3 is TGTGCCAGCAGAAAGTCCGGGACGCCGAAATTCTTC. The encoded protein is CASRKSGTPKFF.

The rearrangement uses TRBV12-3 or TRBV12-4 and TRBJ2-7; 7 bases fit TRBD1. This CDR3 region has 13 residues. V shed 5 bases, J shed 6 bases, and the junction held 7 bases outside the gene matches. The CDR3 protein is CASSDRVRGEQYV. The CDR3 DNA reads as TGTGCCAGCAGTGACAGGGTCAGGGGCGAGCAGTACGTC.

The rearrangement links TRBV7-9 to TRBJ2-3, with 7 bases aligning to TRBD2. The CDR3 is 18 residues long. Germline CDR1 is SEHNR and CDR2 is FQNEAQ (reference sequence). Germline trimming cut 2 bases from V and 2 bases from J; bases unmatched to any gene: 13. CDR3 DNA sequence: TGTGCCAGCAGCTTAAACCCACGGCAAGCGGGGTACACAGATACGCAGTATTTT. This codes for CASSLNPRQAGYTDTQYF.

This chain uses TRBV28 with TRBJ2-3, with 7 bases fitting TRBD2. Germline values: CDR1 MDHEN, CDR2 SYDVKM. This CDR3 contains 15 residues. V lost 0 bases, J lost 0 bases, and 0 bases stayed unmatched. CDR3 region: CASSLWRGSTDTQYF. CDR3 DNA: TGTGCCAGCAGTTTATGGCGGGGGAGCACAGATACGCAGTATTTT. Looking up the rest from reference TRBV28 and TRBJ2-3 gives the full variable domain: DVKVTQSSRYLVKRTGEKVFLECVQDMDHENMFWYRQDPGLGLRLIYFSYDVKMKEKGDIPEGYSVSREKKERFSLILESASTNQTSMYLCASSLWRGSTDTQYFGPGTRLTVL.

The gene calls are TRBV18 and TRBJ2-7; D not resolved. This CDR3 spans 13 amino acids. CDR1 and CDR2 (germline): KGHSH, LQKENI. V dropped 3 bases and J dropped 7 bases, with 13 bases sitting between them. For the CDR3, the DNA is TGTGCCAGCTCACCGTCGTACGGGCAAGAGCAGTACGTC. This gives the protein CASSPSYGQEQYV.

There are a few counts of this clonotype. The chain recombines TRBV6-5 with TRBJ1-2; D is uncertain. CDR1 and CDR2 (germline): MNHEY, SVGAGI. The CDR3 runs to 14 residues. V lost 4 bases, J lost 4 bases, and 13 bases lay in between. In DNA form, the CDR3 reads TGTGCCAGCAGTTTCCTCGGGGTAGGCTATGGCTACACCTTC. Amino acids: CASSFLGVGYGYTF.

The J gene is TRBJ1-1, the V gene TRBV11-2; possible D gene TRBD1, 5 bases. The CDR3 contains 13 residues. The ends were cut back, 6 bases at V and 7 bases at J, with 15 bases in the middle. Germline assignment: CDR1 SGHAT and CDR2 FQNNGV. CDR3 protein: CASSPPGHREAFF. The CDR3 DNA is TGTGCCAGCAGTCCACCTGGACACCGTGAAGCTTTCTTT.

A few counts support this clonotype. The chain links TRBV20-1 to TRBJ2-7; D is possibly TRBD1 (6 bases). Germline-derived CDR1 and CDR2 are DFQATT and SNEGSKA (reference sequence). The CDR3 has 11 amino acids. V gave up 7 bases and J gave up 5 bases, with 12 bases separating them. CDR3 in amino acids: CSGGGPDEQYF. The DNA of the CDR3 is TGCAGTGGAGGGGGACCTGACGAGCAGTACTTC.

This clonotype appeared many times. The chain has TRBV20-1 and TRBJ1-6, with D unclear. Trimming took off 3 bases at V and 1 base at J, with 13 bases between the two ends. The CDR3 covers 16 residues. CDR1 is DFQATT, CDR2 SNEGSKA, per germline (reference sequence). This CDR3 is CSARTRKVSYNSPLHF. The CDR3, as DNA: TGCAGTGCTAGGACTCGGAAGGTGTCCTATAATTCACCCCTCCACTTT.

The chain is built from TRBV9 and TRBJ2-3; D is ambiguous. From germline, CDR1 is SGDLS and CDR2 YYNGEE. The CDR3 loop spans 14 amino acids. Trimming took off 0 bases at V and 2 bases at J, with 7 bases between the two ends. DNA for the CDR3: TGTGCCAGCAGCGTAGGACACTCCACAGATACGCAGTATTTT. This encodes CASSVGHSTDTQYF.

The chain has TRBV7-3 and TRBJ1-1; D gene ambiguous. Trimming stripped 1 base from V and 5 bases from J, with 8 bases between. The CDR3 extends over 13 amino acids. Germline assignment: CDR1 SGHTA and CDR2 FQGTGA. The CDR3 sequence is CASSLNGRTEAFF. CDR3 DNA: TGTGCCAGCAGCTTAAACGGGCGTACTGAAGCTTTCTTT.

The V gene is TRBV12-5, the J gene TRBJ2-3; D is unresolved. Germline V lookup: CDR1 LGHNT, CDR2 FRNRAP. The CDR3 loop spans 16 amino acids. The V gene lost 0 bases and the J gene lost 2 bases, with 12 bases spanning the gap. CDR3 sequence: CASGLVLEASTDTQYF. The CDR3, as DNA: TGTGCTAGTGGTTTGGTCCTGGAAGCCTCCACAGATACGCAGTATTTT.

This clonotype turned up a few times. The chain combines TRBV7-3 with TRBJ2-1; D is unresolved. The V end was cut by 5 bases, the J end by 0 bases, with 17 bases between. The germline CDR1 and CDR2 sequences are SGHTA and FQGTGA. This CDR3 spans 17 amino acids. The CDR3 DNA follows: TGTGCCAGCAGCCTTACGGCCAGCCGAGTCTCCTACAATGAGCAGTTCTTC. This translates into CASSLTASRVSYNEQFF. Filled out from reference TRBV7-3 and TRBJ2-1, the complete variable domain reads GAGVSQTPSNKVTEKGKYVELRCDPISGHTALYWYRQSLGQGPEFLIYFQGTGAADDSGLPNDRFFAVRPEGSVSTLKIQRTERGDSAVYLCASSLTASRVSYNEQFFGPGTRLTVL.

This chain links TRBV7-2 with TRBJ1-2; 7 nucleotides line up with TRBD1. CDR1 and CDR2 (germline): SGHTA, FQGNSA. The CDR3 length is 14 residues. J gave up 4 bases and V 3 bases, and 5 bases lay outside the gene matches. CDR3 nucleotide sequence: TGTGCCAGCAGCTTCCCCTGGGACAGCTATGGCTACACCTTC. It yields the protein CASSFPWDSYGYTF.

This clonotype was found a few times. The chain combines TRBV12-3 or TRBV12-4 with TRBJ1-3; TRBD1 agrees at 8 bases. After removal of 5 bases from V and 6 bases from J, the junction contained 6 bases not matched to a gene. This CDR3 region has 14 residues. Written as DNA, the CDR3 is TGTGCCAGCAGTATTCAGGGGGCCGAAAACACCATATATTTT. Its protein product is CASSIQGAENTIYF.

This clonotype was found many times. The chain is built from TRBV6-4 and TRBJ2-7; 10 bases line up with TRBD2. J lost 5 bases, V lost 0 bases, and 13 bases had no gene match. This CDR3 spans 18 amino acids. Germline assignment: CDR1 MRHNA and CDR2 SNTAGT. CDR3 bases: TGTGCCAGCAGTGACTCGACGGCTAGCGGGGGCCTTAAGCACGAGCAGTACGTC. This encodes CASSDSTASGGLKHEQYV.

This clonotype has at least ten counts. V is TRBV28 and J is TRBJ2-7; 8 nucleotides line up with TRBD1. The J segment lost 6 bases and the V segment lost 7 bases, leaving 8 bases of the junction unmatched. The CDR3 covers 13 residues. Germline CDR1 MDHEN, CDR2 SYDVKM. The CDR3 DNA is TGTGCCAGCAATGCACAGGGGGTCTTCGAGCAGTACGTC. This translates into CASNAQGVFEQYV.